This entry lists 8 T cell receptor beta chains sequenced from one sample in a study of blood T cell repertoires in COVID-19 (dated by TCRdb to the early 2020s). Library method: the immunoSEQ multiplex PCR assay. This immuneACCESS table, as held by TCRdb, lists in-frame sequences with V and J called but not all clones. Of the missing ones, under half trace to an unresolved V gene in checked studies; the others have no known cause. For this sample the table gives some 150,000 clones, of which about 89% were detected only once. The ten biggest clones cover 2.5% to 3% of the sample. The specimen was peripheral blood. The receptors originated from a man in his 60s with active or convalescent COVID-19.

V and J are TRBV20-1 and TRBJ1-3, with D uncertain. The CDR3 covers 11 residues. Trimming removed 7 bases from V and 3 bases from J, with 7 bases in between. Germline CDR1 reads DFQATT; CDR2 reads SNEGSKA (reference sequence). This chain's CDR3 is CSGVFGNTIYF. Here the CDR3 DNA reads TGCAGTGGTGTCTTTGGAAACACCATATATTTT.

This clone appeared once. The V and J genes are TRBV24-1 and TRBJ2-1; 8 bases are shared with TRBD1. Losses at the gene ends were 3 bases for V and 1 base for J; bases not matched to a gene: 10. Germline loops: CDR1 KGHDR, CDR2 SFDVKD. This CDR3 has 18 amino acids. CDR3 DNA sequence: TGTGCCACCAGTGATAGGCAGGGGGCTGGGACGTCCTACAATGAGCAGTTCTTC. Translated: CATSDRQGAGTSYNEQFF.

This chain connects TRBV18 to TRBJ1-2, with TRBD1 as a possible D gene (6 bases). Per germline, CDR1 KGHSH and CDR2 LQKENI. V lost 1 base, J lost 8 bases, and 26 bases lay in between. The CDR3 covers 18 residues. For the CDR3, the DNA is TGTGCCAGCTCACCACTGATCTCAACAGGGCAGAAAGTAAACGGCTACACCTTC. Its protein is CASSPLISTGQKVNGYTF.

The CDR3 DNA reads TGTGCCAGCAGTCGCACCGGGACAGGCTTTTTAATGAGTTCTGGAAACACCATATATTTT. The encoded protein is CASSRTGTGFLMSSGNTIYF. The chain has TRBV6-6 and TRBJ1-3; 8 bases align to TRBD1. The length of the CDR3 is 20 residues. Germline V gene sequence: CDR1 MNHNY, CDR2 SVGAGI (reference sequence). The junction had 19 bases not matched to a gene; V was cut back by 5 bases and J by 1 base.

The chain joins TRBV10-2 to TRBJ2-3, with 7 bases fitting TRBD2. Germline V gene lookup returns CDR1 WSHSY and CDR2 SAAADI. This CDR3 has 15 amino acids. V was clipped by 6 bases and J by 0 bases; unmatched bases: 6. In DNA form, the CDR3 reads TGCGCCAGCAGATCTAGCGGATATAGCACAGATACGCAGTATTTT. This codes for CASRSSGYSTDTQYF.

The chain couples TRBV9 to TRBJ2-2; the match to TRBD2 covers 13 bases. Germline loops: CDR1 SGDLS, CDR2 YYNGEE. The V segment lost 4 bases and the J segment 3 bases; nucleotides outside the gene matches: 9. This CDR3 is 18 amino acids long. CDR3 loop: CASSRTSGRVLDTGELFF. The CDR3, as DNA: TGTGCCAGCAGCCGGACTAGCGGGAGAGTCTTGGACACCGGGGAGCTGTTTTTT.

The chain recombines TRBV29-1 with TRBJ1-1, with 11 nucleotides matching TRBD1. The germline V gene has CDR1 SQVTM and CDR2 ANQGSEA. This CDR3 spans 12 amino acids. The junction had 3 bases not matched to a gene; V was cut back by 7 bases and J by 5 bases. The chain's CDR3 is CSGDRGGTEAFF. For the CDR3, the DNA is TGCAGCGGGGACAGGGGGGGAACTGAAGCTTTCTTT.

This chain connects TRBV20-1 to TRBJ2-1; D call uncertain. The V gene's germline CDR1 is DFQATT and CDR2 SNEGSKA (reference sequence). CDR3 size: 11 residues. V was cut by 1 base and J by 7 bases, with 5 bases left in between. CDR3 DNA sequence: TGCAGTGCTAGAGTTCGTAATGAGCAGTTCTTC. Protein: CSARVRNEQFF.